The next 14 T cell receptor beta chains were all read from a single sample in a study of shared clonotypes between healthy human individuals. Clones were sequenced by immunoSEQ multiplex PCR, and TCRdb holds only the in-frame ones, with some missing. The table lists about a million clones, 76% of them singletons. The sample was memory CD4+ T cells sorted from blood. Described subset: CD45RA-negative fraction. These receptor sequences come from a young man in good health.

As concerns this clone: This sample also contains other DNA sequences that code for the same CDR3. The chain joins TRBV30 to TRBJ1-3; D perhaps matches TRBD1 (5 bases). Trimming removed 2 bases from V and 4 bases from J, with 6 bases in between. The V gene's germline CDR1 is GTSNPN and CDR2 SVGIG (reference sequence). This CDR3 contains 12 residues. The CDR3 loop is CAWSPGGNTIYF. Written as DNA, the CDR3 is TGTGCCTGGAGTCCAGGGGGAAACACCATATATTTT.

This chain links TRBV2 with TRBJ1-2, with unresolved D. Trimming took 5 bases from V and 1 from J, leaving 5 bases between them. The germline V gene has CDR1 SNHLY and CDR2 FYNNEI. The CDR3 has 12 amino acids. The CDR3 bases are TGTGCCAGCAGTTACTTTAACTATGGCTACACCTTC. It yields the protein CASSYFNYGYTF.

A word on this clone: A far larger clone is one base from this, pointing to a likely read error. The CDR3: CASSLGWETQYF. For the CDR3, the DNA is TGTGCCAGCAGCTTAGGGTGGGAGACCCAGTACTTC. V and J are TRBV7-2 and TRBJ2-5; D remains unclear. Germline CDR1 reads SGHTA; CDR2 reads FQGNSA. The CDR3 is made up of 12 amino acids. Trimming left V 1 base short and J 5 bases short, with 5 bases between.

A few counts support this clone. The chain uses TRBV28 and TRBJ2-5, with D unresolved. Trimming pared 6 bases from V and 3 bases from J, leaving 17 bases between. CDR1 and CDR2 (germline): MDHEN, SYDVKM. The CDR3 loop spans 15 amino acids. The CDR3 here is CASSQAIKQKETQYF. CDR3 DNA: TGTGCCAGCAGCCAGGCTATCAAACAAAAAGAGACCCAGTACTTC.

The chain employs TRBV12-5 and TRBJ2-2, with D perhaps TRBD1 (7 bases). The CDR3 length is 15 residues. The V end was cut by 6 bases, the J end by 6 bases, with 17 bases between. From germline, CDR1 is LGHNT and CDR2 FRNRAP. The CDR3 loop reads CASGAGGGKAGELFF. The CDR3 nucleotides read TGTGCTAGTGGCGCCGGAGGGGGCAAGGCCGGGGAGCTGTTTTTT.

This chain joins TRBV5-6 and TRBJ1-1; D is possibly TRBD1 (5 bases). Germline-derived CDR1 and CDR2 are SGHDT and YYEEEE. The CDR3 has 15 residues. Trimming removed 2 bases from V and 4 bases from J, with 15 bases in between. The CDR3, as DNA: TGTGCCAGCAGCTTTGGGGCAGGGCTGATCACTGAAGCTTTCTTT. Its translation is CASSFGAGLITEAFF.

J is TRBJ2-7 and V is TRBV27; 9 bases agree with TRBD1. This CDR3 is built from 16 residues. Looked up from germline, CDR1 is MNHEY and CDR2 is SMNVEV (reference sequence). Unmatched junction bases numbered 7, after V lost 0 bases and J lost 4 bases. CDR3 amino acids: CASSLSAPGQGYEQYF. The CDR3 DNA is TGTGCCAGCAGTTTATCGGCCCCGGGACAGGGATACGAGCAGTACTTC.

The rearrangement joins TRBV5-1 to TRBJ1-4; tentatively, D is TRBD1 (5 bases). CDR1 is SGHRS, CDR2 YFSETQ, per germline. The CDR3 is 15 residues long. Trimming took off 0 bases at V and 7 bases at J, with 13 bases between the two ends. The CDR3 loop is CASSLGQSGGEKLFF. CDR3 sequence (DNA): TGCGCCAGCAGCTTGGGACAGAGTGGGGGTGAAAAACTGTTTTTT.

In its sample, this clone was seen a few times. V gene TRBV14 combines with J gene TRBJ1-1, with unresolved D. Germline V gene lookup returns CDR1 SGHDN and CDR2 FVKESK. Trimming took off 4 bases at V and 11 bases at J, with 14 bases between the two ends. The CDR3 spans 12 residues. The CDR3 region is CASSPSRSYAFF. The CDR3 nucleotides read TGTGCCAGCAGCCCTTCTCGTTCGTATGCTTTCTTT.

The chain links TRBV18 to TRBJ2-7, with D possibly matching TRBD2 (5 bases). V lost 2 bases to trimming and J lost 2 bases, with 13 bases between them. The germline gives CDR1 KGHSH, CDR2 LQKENI. CDR3 length: 15 amino acids. CDR3 loop: CASSPRTGNPYEQYF. CDR3 sequence (DNA): TGTGCCAGCTCACCAAGGACGGGGAATCCCTACGAGCAGTACTTC.

The genes are TRBV5-1 and TRBJ2-2, with D perhaps TRBD2 (6 bases). V lost 3 bases and J 5 bases, leaving 20 bases between the germline ends. The CDR3 runs to 17 residues. Looked up from germline, CDR1 is SGHRS and CDR2 is YFSETQ. CDR3 protein: CASSSFGAGSLTGELFF. CDR3 bases: TGCGCCAGCAGCTCATTCGGGGCGGGAAGCCTTACCGGGGAGCTGTTTTTT.

This chain uses TRBV10-2 with TRBJ2-1; D may be TRBD2 (6 bases). From germline, CDR1 is WSHSY and CDR2 SAAADI. The CDR3 covers 13 residues. Deletions cut 7 bases from V and 7 bases from J, with 14 bases between. The CDR3 bases are TGCGCCAGCACCCCGGGAGAGGTGAATGAGCAGTTCTTC. Protein sequence: CASTPGEVNEQFF.

This clone is a singleton in its sample. V usage is TRBV30 and J usage is TRBJ2-4, with TRBD2 matching 12 bases. Germline assignment: CDR1 GTSNPN and CDR2 SVGIG (reference sequence). The ends lost 0 bases at V and 7 bases at J; junction bases unmatched: 13. The CDR3 runs to 18 residues. The CDR3 DNA follows: TGTGCCTGGAGTGTACCTAGCGGGAGGGCCGAGTTTAGTAACATTCAGTACTTC. It specifies CAWSVPSGRAEFSNIQYF.

This clone was detected a few times. The chain has TRBV19 and TRBJ1-1; the D is unclear. The germline V gene has CDR1 LNHDA and CDR2 SQIVND (reference sequence). CDR3 size: 11 residues. Trimming left V 6 bases short and J 5 bases short, with 7 bases between. The CDR3 loop reads CASSGRTEAFF. The CDR3 DNA reads as TGTGCCAGTAGCGGTCGGACTGAAGCTTTCTTT.